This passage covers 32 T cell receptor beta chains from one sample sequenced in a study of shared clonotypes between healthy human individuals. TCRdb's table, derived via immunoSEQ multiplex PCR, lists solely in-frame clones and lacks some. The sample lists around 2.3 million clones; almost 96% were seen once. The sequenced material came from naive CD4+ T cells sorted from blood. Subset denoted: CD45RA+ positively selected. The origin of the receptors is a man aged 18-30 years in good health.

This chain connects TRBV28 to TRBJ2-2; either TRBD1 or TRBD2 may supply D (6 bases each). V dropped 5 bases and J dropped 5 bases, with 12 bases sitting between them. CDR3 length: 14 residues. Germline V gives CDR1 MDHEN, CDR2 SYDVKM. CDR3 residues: CASSLPGATGELFF. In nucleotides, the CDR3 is TGTGCCAGCAGTCTACCGGGGGCTACCGGGGAGCTGTTTTTT.

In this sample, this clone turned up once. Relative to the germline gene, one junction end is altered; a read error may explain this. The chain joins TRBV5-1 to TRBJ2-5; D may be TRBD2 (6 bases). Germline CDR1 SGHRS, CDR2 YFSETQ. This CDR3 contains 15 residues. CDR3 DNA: TGCGCCAGCGGCTTGGGTAGCGGTCCCCAAGAGACCCAGTACTTC. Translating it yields CASGLGSGPQETQYF.

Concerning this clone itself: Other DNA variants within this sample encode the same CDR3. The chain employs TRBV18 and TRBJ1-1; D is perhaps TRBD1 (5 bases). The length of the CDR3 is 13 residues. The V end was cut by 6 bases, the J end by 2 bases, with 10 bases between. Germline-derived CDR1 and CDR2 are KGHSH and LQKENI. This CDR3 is CASSRDLNTEAFF. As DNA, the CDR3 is TGTGCCAGCTCTCGGGACTTAAACACTGAAGCTTTCTTT. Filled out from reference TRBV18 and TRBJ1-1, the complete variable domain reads NAGVMQNPRHLVRRRGQEARLRCSPMKGHSHVYWYRQLPEEGLKFMVYLQKENIIDESGMPKERFSAEFPKEGPSILRIQQVVRGDSAAYFCASSRDLNTEAFFGQGTRLTVV.

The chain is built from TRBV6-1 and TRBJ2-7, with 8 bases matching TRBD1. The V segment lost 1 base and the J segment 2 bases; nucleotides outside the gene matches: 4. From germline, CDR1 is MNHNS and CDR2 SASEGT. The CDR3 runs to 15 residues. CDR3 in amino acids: CASSEVTGATYEQYF. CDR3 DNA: TGTGCCAGCAGTGAAGTGACAGGGGCGACCTACGAGCAGTACTTC.

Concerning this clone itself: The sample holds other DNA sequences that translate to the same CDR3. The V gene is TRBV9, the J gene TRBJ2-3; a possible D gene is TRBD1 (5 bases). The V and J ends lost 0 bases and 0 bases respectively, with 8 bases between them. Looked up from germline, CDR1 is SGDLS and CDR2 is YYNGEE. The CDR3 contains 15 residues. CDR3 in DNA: TGTGCCAGCAGCGTAGAGGGGTTTAGCACAGATACGCAGTATTTT. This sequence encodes CASSVEGFSTDTQYF.

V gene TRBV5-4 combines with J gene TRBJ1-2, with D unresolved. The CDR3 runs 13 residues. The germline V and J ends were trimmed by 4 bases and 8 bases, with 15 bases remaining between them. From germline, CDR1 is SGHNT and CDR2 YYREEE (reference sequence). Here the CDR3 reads CASSQGQEGGYTF. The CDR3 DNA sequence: TGTGCCAGCAGCCAAGGGCAGGAGGGAGGCTACACCTTC.

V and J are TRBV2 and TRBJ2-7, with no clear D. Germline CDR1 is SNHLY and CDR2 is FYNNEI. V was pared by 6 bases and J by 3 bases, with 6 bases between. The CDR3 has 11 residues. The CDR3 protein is CASRESYEQYF. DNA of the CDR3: TGTGCCAGCAGGGAGAGCTACGAGCAGTACTTC.

CDR3 DNA: TGTGCCAGCAGCCAAGAGGACAGGGGTTATGGCTACACCTTC. This encodes CASSQEDRGYGYTF. The genes are TRBV14 and TRBJ1-2; TRBD1 aligns across 9 bases. There are 14 residues in the CDR3. Germline trimming cut 0 bases from V and 5 bases from J; bases unmatched to any gene: 1. Per germline, CDR1 SGHDN and CDR2 FVKESK.

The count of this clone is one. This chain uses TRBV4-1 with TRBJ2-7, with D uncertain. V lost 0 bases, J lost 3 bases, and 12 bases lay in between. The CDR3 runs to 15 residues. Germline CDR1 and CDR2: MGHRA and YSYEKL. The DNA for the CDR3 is TGCGCCAGCAGCCAAGAATCTTTAGGCCTCTACGAGCAGTACTTC. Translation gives CASSQESLGLYEQYF.

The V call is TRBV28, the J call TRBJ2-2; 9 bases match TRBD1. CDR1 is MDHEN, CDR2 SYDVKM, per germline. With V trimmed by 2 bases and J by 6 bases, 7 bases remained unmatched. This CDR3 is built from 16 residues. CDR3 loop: CASSLRYRGRAGELFF. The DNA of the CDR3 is TGTGCCAGCAGTTTAAGGTACAGGGGGCGAGCCGGGGAGCTGTTTTTT.

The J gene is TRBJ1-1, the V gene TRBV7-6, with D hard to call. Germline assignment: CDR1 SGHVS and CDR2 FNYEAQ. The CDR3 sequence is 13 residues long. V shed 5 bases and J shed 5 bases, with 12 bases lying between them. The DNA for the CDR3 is TGTGCCAGCAGCCATGGTCGGGCTACTGAAGCTTTCTTT. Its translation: CASSHGRATEAFF.

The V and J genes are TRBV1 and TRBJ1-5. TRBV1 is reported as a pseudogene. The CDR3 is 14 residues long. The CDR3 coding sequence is TGCACCAGCAGGGGAGGGGGCAGCCGGCAGCCCCAGCATTTT. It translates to CTSRGGGSRQPQHF.

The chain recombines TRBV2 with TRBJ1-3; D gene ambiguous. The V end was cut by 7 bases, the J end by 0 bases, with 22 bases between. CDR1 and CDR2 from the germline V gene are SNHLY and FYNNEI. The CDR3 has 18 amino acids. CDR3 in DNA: TGTGCCAGCAAGGAACTTTTAGCAGTCGTCGACTCTGGAAACACCATATATTTT. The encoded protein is CASKELLAVVDSGNTIYF.

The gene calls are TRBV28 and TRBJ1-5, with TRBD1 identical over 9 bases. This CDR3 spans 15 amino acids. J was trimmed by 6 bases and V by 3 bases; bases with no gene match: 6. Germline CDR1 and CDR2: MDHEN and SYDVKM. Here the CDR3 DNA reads TGTGCCAGCAGTTTGGGGACAGGGACCAGTCAGCCCCAGCATTTT. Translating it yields CASSLGTGTSQPQHF.

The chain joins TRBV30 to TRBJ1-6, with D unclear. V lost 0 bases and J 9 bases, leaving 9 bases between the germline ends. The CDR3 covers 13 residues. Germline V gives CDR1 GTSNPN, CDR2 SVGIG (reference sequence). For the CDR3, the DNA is TGTGCCTGGAGTGTAAGGGATACTTCACCCCTCCACTTT. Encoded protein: CAWSVRDTSPLHF. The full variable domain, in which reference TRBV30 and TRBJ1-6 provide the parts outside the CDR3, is SQTIHQWPATLVQPVGSPLSLECTVEGTSNPNLYWYRQAAGRGLQLLFYSVGIGQISSEVPQNLSASRPQDRQFILSSKKLLLSDSGFYLCAWSVRDTSPLHFGNGTRLTVT.

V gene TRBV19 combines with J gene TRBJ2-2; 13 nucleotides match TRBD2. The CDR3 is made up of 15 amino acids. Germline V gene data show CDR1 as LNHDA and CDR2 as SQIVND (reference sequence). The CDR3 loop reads CAATSGRALTGELFF. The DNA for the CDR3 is TGTGCTGCTACTAGCGGGAGGGCCTTGACCGGGGAGCTGTTTTTT.

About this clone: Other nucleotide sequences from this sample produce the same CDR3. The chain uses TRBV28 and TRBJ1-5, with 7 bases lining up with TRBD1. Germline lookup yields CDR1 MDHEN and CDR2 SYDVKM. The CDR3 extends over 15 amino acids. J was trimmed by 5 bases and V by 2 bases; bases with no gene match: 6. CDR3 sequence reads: CASSLRDRVDQPQHF. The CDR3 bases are TGTGCCAGCAGTTTACGAGACAGGGTGGATCAGCCCCAGCATTTT. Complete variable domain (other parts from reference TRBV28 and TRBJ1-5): DVKVTQSSRYLVKRTGEKVFLECVQDMDHENMFWYRQDPGLGLRLIYFSYDVKMKEKGDIPEGYSVSREKKERFSLILESASTNQTSMYLCASSLRDRVDQPQHFGDGTRLSIL.

The CDR3 protein is CASRGQTDDEQYF. CDR3 nucleotide sequence: TGCGCCAGCAGAGGACAGACTGATGACGAGCAGTACTTC. This rearrangement joins TRBV5-1 to TRBJ2-7, with D possibly being TRBD1 (6 bases). V lost 5 bases to trimming and J lost 5 bases, with 14 bases between them. The germline V gene encodes CDR1 SGHRS and CDR2 YFSETQ. This CDR3 region has 13 residues.

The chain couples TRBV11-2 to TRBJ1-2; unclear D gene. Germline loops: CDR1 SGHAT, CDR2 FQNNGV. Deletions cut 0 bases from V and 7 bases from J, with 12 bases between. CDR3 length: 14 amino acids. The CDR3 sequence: CASSLEGFLSGYTF. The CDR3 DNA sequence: TGTGCCAGCAGCTTAGAGGGGTTCTTGTCTGGCTACACCTTC.

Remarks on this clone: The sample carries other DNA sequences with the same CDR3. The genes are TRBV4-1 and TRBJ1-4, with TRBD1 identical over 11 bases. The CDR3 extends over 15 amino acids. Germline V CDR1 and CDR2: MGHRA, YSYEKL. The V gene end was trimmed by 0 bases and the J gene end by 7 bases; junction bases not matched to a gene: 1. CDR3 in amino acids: CASSQDGTGGEKLFF. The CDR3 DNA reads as TGCGCCAGCAGCCAAGACGGGACAGGGGGTGAAAAACTGTTTTTT.

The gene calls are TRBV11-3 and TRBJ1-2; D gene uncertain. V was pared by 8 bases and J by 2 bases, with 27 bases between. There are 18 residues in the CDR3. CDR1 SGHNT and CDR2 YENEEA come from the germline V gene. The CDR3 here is CASLKTRGTRRFNYGYTF. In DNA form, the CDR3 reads TGTGCCAGCTTAAAAACTCGGGGTACACGACGTTTCAACTATGGCTACACCTTC.

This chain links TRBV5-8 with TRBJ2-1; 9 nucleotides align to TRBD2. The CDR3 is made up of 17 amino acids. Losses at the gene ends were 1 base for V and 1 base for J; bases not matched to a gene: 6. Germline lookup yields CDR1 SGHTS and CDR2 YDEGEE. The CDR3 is CASSLMLAGTSYNEQFF. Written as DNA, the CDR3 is TGTGCCAGCAGCTTGATGCTAGCGGGGACATCCTACAATGAGCAGTTCTTC.

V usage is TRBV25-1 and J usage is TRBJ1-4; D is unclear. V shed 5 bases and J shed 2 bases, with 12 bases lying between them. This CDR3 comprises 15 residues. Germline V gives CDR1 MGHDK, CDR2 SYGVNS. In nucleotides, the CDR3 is TGTGCCAGCAGTACCAATGTGGGTACTAATGAAAAACTGTTTTTT. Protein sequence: CASSTNVGTNEKLFF.

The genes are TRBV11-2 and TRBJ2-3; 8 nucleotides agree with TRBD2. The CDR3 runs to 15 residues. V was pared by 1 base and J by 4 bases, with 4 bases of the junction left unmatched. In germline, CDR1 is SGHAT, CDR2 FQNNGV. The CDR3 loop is CASSLVGTSSDTQYF. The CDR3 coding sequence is TGTGCCAGCAGCTTAGTTGGGACTAGTTCAGATACGCAGTATTTT.

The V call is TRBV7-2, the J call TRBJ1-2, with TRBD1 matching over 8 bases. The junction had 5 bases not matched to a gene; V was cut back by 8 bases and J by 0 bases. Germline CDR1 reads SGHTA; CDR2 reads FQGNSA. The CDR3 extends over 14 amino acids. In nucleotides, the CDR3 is TGTGCCAGCGTCCGGACAGGGACTAACTATGGCTACACCTTC. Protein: CASVRTGTNYGYTF.

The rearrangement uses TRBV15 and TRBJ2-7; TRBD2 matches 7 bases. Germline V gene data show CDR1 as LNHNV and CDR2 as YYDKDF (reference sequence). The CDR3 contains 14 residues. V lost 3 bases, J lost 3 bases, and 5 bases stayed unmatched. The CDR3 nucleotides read TGTGCCACCAGCAGCGGGGGGACCAGCTACGAGCAGTACTTC. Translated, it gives CATSSGGTSYEQYF.

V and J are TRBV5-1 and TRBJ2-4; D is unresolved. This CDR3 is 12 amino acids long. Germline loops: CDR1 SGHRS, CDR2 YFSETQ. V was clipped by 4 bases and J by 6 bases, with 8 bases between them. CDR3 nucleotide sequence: TGCGCCAGCAGCCTCTCAGGAAACATTCAGTACTTC. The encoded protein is CASSLSGNIQYF.

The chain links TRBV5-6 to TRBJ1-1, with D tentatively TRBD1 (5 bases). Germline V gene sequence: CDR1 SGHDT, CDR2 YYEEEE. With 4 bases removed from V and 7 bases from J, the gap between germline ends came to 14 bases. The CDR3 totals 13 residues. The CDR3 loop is CASSLGRAVEAFF. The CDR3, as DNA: TGTGCCAGCAGCCTTGGCAGGGCGGTTGAAGCTTTCTTT. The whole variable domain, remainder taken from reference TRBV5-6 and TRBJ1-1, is DAGVTQSPTHLIKTRGQQVTLRCSPKSGHDTVSWYQQALGQGPQFIFQYYEEEERQRGNFPDRFSGHQFPNYSSELNVNALLLGDSALYLCASSLGRAVEAFFGQGTRLTVV.

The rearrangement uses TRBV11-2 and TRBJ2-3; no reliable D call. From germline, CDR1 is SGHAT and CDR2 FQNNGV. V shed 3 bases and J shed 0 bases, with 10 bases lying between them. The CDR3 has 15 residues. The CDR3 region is CASSFVQSSTDTQYF. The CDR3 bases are TGTGCCAGCAGCTTCGTGCAGTCTAGCACAGATACGCAGTATTTT.

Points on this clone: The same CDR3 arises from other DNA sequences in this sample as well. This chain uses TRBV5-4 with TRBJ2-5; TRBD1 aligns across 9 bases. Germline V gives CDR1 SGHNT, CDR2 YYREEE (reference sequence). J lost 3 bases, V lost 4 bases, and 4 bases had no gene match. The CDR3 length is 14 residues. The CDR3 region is CASSQTGGEETQYF. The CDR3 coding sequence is TGTGCCAGCAGCCAGACAGGGGGGGAAGAGACCCAGTACTTC. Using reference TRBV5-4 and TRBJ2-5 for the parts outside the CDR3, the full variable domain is ETGVTQSPTHLIKTRGQQVTLRCSSQSGHNTVSWYQQALGQGPQFIFQYYREEENGRGNFPPRFSGLQFPNYSSELNVNALELDDSALYLCASSQTGGEETQYFGPGTRLLVL.

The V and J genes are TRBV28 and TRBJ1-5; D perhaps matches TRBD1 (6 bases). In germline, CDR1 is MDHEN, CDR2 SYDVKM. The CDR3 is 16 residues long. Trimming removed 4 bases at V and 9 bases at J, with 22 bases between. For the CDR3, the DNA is TGTGCCAGCAGTTCGGGAGGGGGGGCCTTGAGTCTGCCCCAGCATTTT. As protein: CASSSGGGALSLPQHF.

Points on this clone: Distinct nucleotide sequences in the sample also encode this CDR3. CDR3 region: CASSYSPGAAYEQYF. The CDR3, as DNA: TGTGCCAGCAGTTACTCCCCAGGGGCGGCCTACGAGCAGTACTTC. The J gene is TRBJ2-7, the V gene TRBV6-5; D is possibly TRBD1 (6 bases). The germline V gene has CDR1 MNHEY and CDR2 SVGAGI. The CDR3 is made up of 15 amino acids. V was shortened by 0 bases and J by 2 bases, with 11 bases between the two germline ends.